This is a list of T cell receptor beta chains from one sample in a study of OX40 agonist ivuxolimab in advanced cancers. Generated by immunoSEQ multiplex PCR, the TCRdb table keeps only in-frame clones and is missing some. The sample has tens of thousands of clones, 88% seen once. Sample: CD4+ or CD8+ T cells sorted from blood, taken in a trial of the OX40 agonist ivuxolimab. All receptors come from an adult with an advanced solid tumor such as melanoma, head and neck, liver or kidney cancer. Each CDR3 is given with its conserved first and last residue.

J | V | length | CDR3
TRBJ2-7 | TRBV6-1 | 11 | CASSREDEQYF
TRBJ2-3 | TRBV5-1 | 14 | CASSLSGGTDTQYF
TRBJ2-3 | TRBV2 | 15 | CAGAADRGRPDTQYF
TRBJ1-3 | TRBV6-1 | 15 | CASSDSWRSGNTIYF
TRBJ2-5 | TRBV14 | 13 | CASSFSSSETQYF
TRBJ2-5 | TRBV5-1 | 13 | CASSLNAGETQYF
TRBJ1-6 | TRBV30 | 11 | CACDRDWSLHF
TRBJ1-1 | TRBV7-3 | 13 | CASSFSHDTEAFF
TRBJ1-2 | TRBV7-8 | 16 | CASSLALTFQSHGYTF
TRBJ1-3 | TRBV19 | 14 | CASSIAAAGNTIYF
TRBJ2-1 | TRBV28 | 11 | CASSGPRQQFF
TRBJ2-7 | TRBV10-2 | 13 | CASSEAFSYEQYF
TRBJ2-2 | TRBV15 | 17 | CATSRDLAGEGTGELFF
TRBJ2-5 | TRBV11-2 | 14 | CASSFWTGQETQYF
TRBJ2-5 | TRBV6-5 | 14 | CASSYSGPAETQYF
TRBJ1-2 | TRBV28 | 15 | CASRSGTYAYYGYTF
TRBJ1-5 | TRBV30 | 13 | CAWSRGPNQPQHF
TRBJ1-1 | TRBV10-3 | 15 | CAIRWQQGGVTEAFF
TRBJ2-7 | TRBV30 | 13 | CAWSVSRPYEQYF
TRBJ1-4 | TRBV10-3 | 14 | CAISPTGGREKLFF
TRBJ2-1 | TRBV5-4 | 12 | CASSFLSNEQFF
TRBJ2-1 | TRBV19 | 16 | CASRQSGVLIVNEQFF
TRBJ2-3 | TRBV15 | 13 | CATSTTDEDTQYF
TRBJ2-3 | TRBV9 | 16 | CASSAASGTHTDTQYF
TRBJ2-2 | TRBV5-4 | 15 | CASSQRQVGTGELFF
TRBJ1-1 | TRBV6-1 | 16 | CASSEAYRRVHTEAFF
TRBJ2-6 | TRBV6-1 | 13 | CATEYSGANVLTF
TRBJ2-6 | TRBV5-1 | 16 | CASSLEGGIGANVLTF
TRBJ1-3 | TRBV15 | 16 | CATSRTYFFPGNTIYF
TRBJ2-7 | TRBV4-1 | 15 | CASSQTGTVSYEQYF
TRBJ1-5 | TRBV28 | 12 | CASSLEGQPQHF
TRBJ2-1 | TRBV6-1 | 15 | CASARETGGHFPQFF
TRBJ1-1 | TRBV5-1 | 13 | CASSFSPNTEAFF
TRBJ2-5 | TRBV25-1 | 17 | CASSVSTGTTRRETQYF
TRBJ2-1 | TRBV27 | 15 | CASRTGPNPYNEQFF
TRBJ2-1 | TRBV29-1 | 13 | CSADRRSYNEQFF
TRBJ1-6 | TRBV7-9 | 14 | CASRPGGADSPLHF
. | TRBV6-1 | 17 | CASSEFLGRQGAYEQYF
TRBJ1-2 | TRBV5-3 | 14 | CASSPTAGGHGYTF
TRBJ1-2 | TRBV15 | 16 | CATSRDRAGINYGYTF
TRBJ2-5 | TRBV19 | 14 | CASSSRRGPETQYF
TRBJ1-4 | TRBV7-6 | 13 | CASSFRGSEKLFF
TRBJ2-1 | TRBV7-3 | 15 | CASSLMTGEGNEQFF
TRBJ2-3 | TRBV7-9 | 19 | CASSLGEAPDAASLNTQYF
TRBJ2-2 | TRBV9 | 15 | CASSVVGGHTGELFF
TRBJ2-7 | TRBV7-3 | 13 | CASSLGQVGEQYF
TRBJ2-7 | TRBV19 | 13 | CASEGQGVSEQYF
TRBJ1-4 | TRBV5-1 | 15 | CASSLIGTPNEKLFF
TRBJ2-2 | TRBV9 | 16 | CASSVTSGRAAGELFF